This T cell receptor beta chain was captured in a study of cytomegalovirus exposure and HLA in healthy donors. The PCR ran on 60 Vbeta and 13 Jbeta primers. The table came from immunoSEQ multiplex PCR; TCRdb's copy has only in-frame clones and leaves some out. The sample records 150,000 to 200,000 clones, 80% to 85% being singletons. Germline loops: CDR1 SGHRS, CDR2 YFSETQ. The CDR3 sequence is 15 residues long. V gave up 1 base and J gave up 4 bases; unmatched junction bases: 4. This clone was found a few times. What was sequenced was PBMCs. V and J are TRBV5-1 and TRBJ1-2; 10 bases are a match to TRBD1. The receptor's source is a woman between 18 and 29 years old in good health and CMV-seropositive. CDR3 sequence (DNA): TGCGCCAGCAGCTTGCAGACAGGGGGCATCTATGGCTACACCTTC. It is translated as CASSLQTGGIYGYTF.